These 12 T cell receptor beta chains were sequenced from one sample in a study of blood T cells in healthy people across ages (dated by TCRdb to about 2015). The library was produced with 5' RACE. TCRdb records Illumina HiSeq 2500 as the sequencer. A second PCR of roughly 7 to 11 cycles was performed with a sample-barcoded 5' primer and a J-beta primer mix. TCRdb reanalyzed the raw reads on its own, using fastp at Q25 for trimming and MiXCR for clone calling, and kept in-frame beta chains. Each record represents a unique CDR3 protein, reported with the most common genes and DNA among its rows. A total of approximately 830,000 distinct CDR3 sequences appear in this sample, less than 80% of them only once. About a quarter of the sample is taken by the ten largest. Specimen: blood. These receptors came from a man aged 25 to 45 in good health.

This sequence joins TRBV7-9 and TRBJ1-4, with TRBD1 identical over 7 bases. V dropped 1 base and J dropped 8; count of bases not matched to a gene: 7. The CDR3 extends over 15 amino acids. CDR1 SEHNR and CDR2 FQNEAQ come from the germline V gene (reference sequence). The CDR3 region is CASSLEGALREKLFF. CDR3 nucleotide sequence: TGTGCCAGCAGCTTAGAGGGGGCCCTTCGGGAAAAACTGTTTTTT.

The chain employs TRBV7-8 and TRBJ2-7; a weak D match, TRBD1 (5 bases). This CDR3 spans 14 amino acids. The germline CDR1 and CDR2 sequences are SGHVS and FQNEAQ. V lost 5 bases and J 1 base, leaving 12 bases between the germline ends. CDR3: CASSDRLQSYEQYF. The CDR3 DNA sequence: TGTGCCAGCAGCGACAGACTGCAGTCCTACGAGCAGTACTTC.

This clonotype showed up just a few times. This chain links TRBV10-3 with TRBJ1-6, with 7 positions matching TRBD1. This CDR3 comprises 14 residues. Trimming cost V 6 bases and J 7 bases; bases outside gene matches: 6. CDR1 is ENHRY, CDR2 SYGVKD, per germline. As DNA, the CDR3 is TGTGCCATCAGAGGTGGGACAGAAAATTCACCCCTCCACTTT. Encoded protein: CAIRGGTENSPLHF.

This chain joins TRBV10-3 and TRBJ2-2; D uncertain. V was clipped by 3 bases and J by 3 bases, with 14 bases between them. The V gene's germline CDR1 is ENHRY and CDR2 SYGVKD. CDR3 length: 16 residues. CDR3 sequence: CAISDPHGRYTGELFF. In DNA, the CDR3 is TGTGCCATCAGTGACCCTCACGGGCGTTACACCGGGGAGCTGTTTTTT.

The rearrangement uses TRBV5-6 and TRBJ2-7, with TRBD1 matching over 10 bases. This CDR3 comprises 18 residues. The J segment lost 3 bases and the V segment lost 1 base, leaving 13 bases of the junction unmatched. Germline V gene lookup returns CDR1 SGHDT and CDR2 YYEEEE. The CDR3 DNA is TGTGCCAGCAGCTTGTGGTTCAGTCGGGACAGGGGAGGCTACGAGCAGTACTTC. Protein sequence: CASSLWFSRDRGGYEQYF.

This clonotype was found a few times. The J gene is TRBJ1-5, the V gene TRBV12-3 or TRBV12-4, with TRBD1 as a possible D gene (6 bases). CDR3 length: 14 residues. Trimming left V 2 bases short and J 6 bases short, with 11 bases between. In DNA, the CDR3 is TGTGCCAGCAGTTTATCCGAGGGGGGTCAGCCCCAGCATTTT. The encoded protein is CASSLSEGGQPQHF.

The J gene is TRBJ2-7, the V gene TRBV15; no definite D call. V lost 8 bases to trimming and J lost 0 bases, with 8 bases between them. The CDR3 covers 12 residues. CDR1 is LNHNV, CDR2 YYDKDF, per germline (reference sequence). This chain's CDR3 is CATRGDSYEQYF. DNA of the CDR3: TGTGCCACCCGAGGTGACTCCTACGAGCAGTACTTC.

V gene TRBV19 combines with J gene TRBJ2-7; TRBD1 matches 7 bases. CDR3 length: 11 residues. Germline V gene lookup returns CDR1 LNHDA and CDR2 SQIVND (reference sequence). V gave up 8 bases and J gave up 6 bases; unmatched junction bases: 4. In DNA form, the CDR3 reads TGTGCCAGTGGGGACAGTCCCGAGCAGTACTTC. Translation gives CASGDSPEQYF. Full variable domain (missing parts from reference TRBV19 and TRBJ2-7): DGGITQSPKYLFRKEGQNVTLSCEQNLNHDAMYWYRQDPGQGLRLIYYSQIVNDFQKGDIAEGYSVSREKKESFPLTVTSAQKNPTAFYLCASGDSPEQYFGPGTRLTVT.

The V and J genes are TRBV6-5 and TRBJ2-4, with unresolved D. This CDR3 spans 16 amino acids. Trimming pared 0 bases from V and 0 bases from J, leaving 9 bases between. Germline V CDR1 and CDR2: MNHEY, SVGAGI. CDR3 DNA sequence: TGTGCCAGCAGTTACTCACGGGCTCGAGCCAAAAACATTCAGTACTTC. It is translated as CASSYSRARAKNIQYF.

The rearrangement uses TRBV29-1 and TRBJ2-7; D call uncertain. The V gene lost 2 bases and the J gene lost 3 bases, with 5 bases spanning the gap. This CDR3 is 11 amino acids long. Germline assignment: CDR1 SQVTM and CDR2 ANQGSEA. The CDR3: CSVEINYEQYF. DNA of the CDR3: TGCAGCGTTGAAATTAACTACGAGCAGTACTTC.

This clonotype turned up a few times. The chain combines TRBV29-1 with TRBJ2-5, with D possibly matching TRBD2 (6 bases). This CDR3 region has 13 residues. V lost 4 bases and J lost 5, with 14 bases in between. Germline lookup yields CDR1 SQVTM and CDR2 ANQGSEA. The CDR3 bases are TGCAGCGTTGCTCGGGACTCCCCGGAGACCCAGTACTTC. It specifies CSVARDSPETQYF.

This sequence joins TRBV27 and TRBJ1-2, with 8 bases identical to TRBD1. The CDR3 has 13 amino acids. Trimming at V came to 7 bases and at J to 3 bases, leaving 4 bases not matched to a gene. Germline V gene sequence: CDR1 MNHEY, CDR2 SMNVEV (reference sequence). This CDR3 is CASKDREDYGYTF. The CDR3 nucleotides are TGTGCCAGCAAGGACAGGGAGGACTATGGCTACACCTTC.